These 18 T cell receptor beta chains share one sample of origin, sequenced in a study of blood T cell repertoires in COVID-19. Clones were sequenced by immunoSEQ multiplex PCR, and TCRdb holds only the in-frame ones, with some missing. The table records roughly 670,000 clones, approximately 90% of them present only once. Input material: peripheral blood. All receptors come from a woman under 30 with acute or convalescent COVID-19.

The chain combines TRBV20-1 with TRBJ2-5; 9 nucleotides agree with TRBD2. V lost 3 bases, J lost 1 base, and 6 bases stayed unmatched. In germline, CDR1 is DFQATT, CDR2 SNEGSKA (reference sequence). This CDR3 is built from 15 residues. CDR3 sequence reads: CSASGAGGSQETQYF. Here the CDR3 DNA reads TGCAGTGCTAGTGGAGCGGGGGGCTCCCAAGAGACCCAGTACTTC.

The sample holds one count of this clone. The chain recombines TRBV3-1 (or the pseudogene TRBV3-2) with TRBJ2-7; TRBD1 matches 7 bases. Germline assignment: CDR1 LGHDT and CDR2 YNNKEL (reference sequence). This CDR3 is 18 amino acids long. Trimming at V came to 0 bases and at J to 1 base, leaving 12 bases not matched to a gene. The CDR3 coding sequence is TGTGCCAGCAGCCAAGAAGGATGGGGTTGGGGACAGTCCTACGAGCAGTACTTC. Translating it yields CASSQEGWGWGQSYEQYF.

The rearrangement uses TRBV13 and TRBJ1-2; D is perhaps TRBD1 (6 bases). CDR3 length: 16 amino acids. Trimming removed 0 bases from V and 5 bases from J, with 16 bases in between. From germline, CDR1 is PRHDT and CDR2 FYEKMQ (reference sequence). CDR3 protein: CASSLGGRGITYGYTF. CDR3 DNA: TGTGCCAGCAGCTTAGGGGGCAGGGGTATAACTTATGGCTACACCTTC.

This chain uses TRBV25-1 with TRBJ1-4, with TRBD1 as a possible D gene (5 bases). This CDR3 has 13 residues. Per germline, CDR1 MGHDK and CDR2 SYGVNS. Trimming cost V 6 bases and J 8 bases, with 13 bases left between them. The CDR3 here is CASRFQGLEKLFF. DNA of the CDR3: TGTGCCAGCAGATTTCAGGGACTCGAAAAACTGTTTTTT.

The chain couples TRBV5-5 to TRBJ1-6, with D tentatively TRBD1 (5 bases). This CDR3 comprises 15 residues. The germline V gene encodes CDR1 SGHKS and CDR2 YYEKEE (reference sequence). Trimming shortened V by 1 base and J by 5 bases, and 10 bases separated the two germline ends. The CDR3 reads CASSLMAGHNSPLHF. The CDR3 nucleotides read TGTGCCAGCAGCTTGATGGCAGGGCATAATTCACCCCTCCACTTT.

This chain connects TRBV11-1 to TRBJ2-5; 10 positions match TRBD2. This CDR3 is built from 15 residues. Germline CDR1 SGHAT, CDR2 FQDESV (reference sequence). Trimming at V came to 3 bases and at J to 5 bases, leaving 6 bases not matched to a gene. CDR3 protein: CASSFLAGALETQYF. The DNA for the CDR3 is TGTGCCAGCAGCTTCCTAGCGGGGGCTCTGGAGACCCAGTACTTC.

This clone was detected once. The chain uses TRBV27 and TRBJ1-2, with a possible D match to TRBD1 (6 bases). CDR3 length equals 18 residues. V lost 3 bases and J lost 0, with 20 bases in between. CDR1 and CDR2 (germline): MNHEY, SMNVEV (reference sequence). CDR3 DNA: TGTGCCAGCAGTTTTTCCCCCCCCCTCCGGACAGCTAACTATGGCTACACCTTC. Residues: CASSFSPPLRTANYGYTF.

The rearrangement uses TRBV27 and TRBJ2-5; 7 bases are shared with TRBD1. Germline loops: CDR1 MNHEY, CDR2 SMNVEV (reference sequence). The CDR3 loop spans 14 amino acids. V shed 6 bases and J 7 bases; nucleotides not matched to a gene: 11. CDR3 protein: CASRLRQGLGTQYF. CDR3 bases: TGTGCCAGCAGACTCCGACAGGGCTTGGGGACCCAGTACTTC.

CDR3 in amino acids: CASSYRGENYGYTF. CDR3 coding DNA: TGTGCCAGCAGTTACCGGGGGGAGAACTATGGCTACACCTTC. The J gene is TRBJ1-2, the V gene TRBV6-6; D is possibly TRBD1 (5 bases). This CDR3 has 14 residues. Trimming left V 2 bases short and J 2 bases short, with 9 bases between. Germline V gene sequence: CDR1 MNHNY, CDR2 SVGAGI (reference sequence).

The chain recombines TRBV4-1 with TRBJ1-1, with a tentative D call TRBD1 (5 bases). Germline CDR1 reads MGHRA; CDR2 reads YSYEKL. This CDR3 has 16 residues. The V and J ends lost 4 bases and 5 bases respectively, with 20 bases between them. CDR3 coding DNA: TGCGCCAGCAGCCTCCCTTGGGCGGGGGAGGGAACTGAAGCTTTCTTT. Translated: CASSLPWAGEGTEAFF.

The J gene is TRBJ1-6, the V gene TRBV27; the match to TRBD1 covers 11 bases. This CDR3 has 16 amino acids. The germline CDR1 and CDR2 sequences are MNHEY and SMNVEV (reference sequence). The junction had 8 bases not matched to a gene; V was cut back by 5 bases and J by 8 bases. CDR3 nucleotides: TGTGCCAGCAGTCCAAAAGGACAGGGGGCGTATTCACCCCTCCACTTT. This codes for CASSPKGQGAYSPLHF.

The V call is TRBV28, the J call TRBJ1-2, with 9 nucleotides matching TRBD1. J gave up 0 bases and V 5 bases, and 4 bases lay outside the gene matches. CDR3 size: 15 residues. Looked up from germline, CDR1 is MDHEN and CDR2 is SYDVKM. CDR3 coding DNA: TGTGCCAGCAGTCCGACAGGGGGAGCTAACTATGGCTACACCTTC. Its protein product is CASSPTGGANYGYTF.

The CDR3 spells CASSPAGDDEQYF. CDR3 sequence (DNA): TGTGCCAGCAGCCCCGCGGGGGATGACGAGCAGTACTTC. This chain joins TRBV3-1 (or the pseudogene TRBV3-2) and TRBJ2-7, with 7 bases aligning to TRBD2. This CDR3 region has 13 residues. V lost 4 bases to trimming and J lost 5 bases; unmatched junction nucleotides: 5. Germline CDR1 reads LGHDT; CDR2 reads YNNKEL (reference sequence).

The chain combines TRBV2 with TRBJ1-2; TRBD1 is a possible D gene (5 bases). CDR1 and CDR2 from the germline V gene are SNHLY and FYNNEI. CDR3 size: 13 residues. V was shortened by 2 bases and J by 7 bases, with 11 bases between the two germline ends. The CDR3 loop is CASSEQGQAGYTF. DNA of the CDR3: TGTGCCAGCAGTGAACAGGGCCAGGCTGGCTACACCTTC.

CDR3 nucleotides: TGCGCCAGCACTTATGGGGCAGGGTATGGGGGAGGCTCCTATAATTCACCCCTCCACTTT. Protein product: CASTYGAGYGGGSYNSPLHF. The chain has TRBV23-1 and TRBJ1-6; tentative D call: TRBD1 (5 bases). TRBV23-1 is placed among ORFs of uncertain function. Trimming took 7 bases from V and 0 from J, leaving 25 bases between them. The CDR3 totals 20 residues.

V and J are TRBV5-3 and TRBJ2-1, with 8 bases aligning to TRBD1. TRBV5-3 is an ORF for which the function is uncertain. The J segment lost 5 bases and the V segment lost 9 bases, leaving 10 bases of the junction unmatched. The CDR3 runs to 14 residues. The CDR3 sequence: CAIQGVEYNNEQFF. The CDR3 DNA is TGTGCCATACAGGGGGTCGAATACAACAATGAGCAGTTCTTC.

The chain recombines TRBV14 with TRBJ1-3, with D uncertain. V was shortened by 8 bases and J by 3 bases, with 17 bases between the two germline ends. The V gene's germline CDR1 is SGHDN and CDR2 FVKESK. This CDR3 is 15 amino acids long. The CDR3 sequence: CASAGYQGIGNTIYF. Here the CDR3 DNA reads TGTGCCAGCGCGGGGTATCAAGGAATTGGAAACACCATATATTTT.

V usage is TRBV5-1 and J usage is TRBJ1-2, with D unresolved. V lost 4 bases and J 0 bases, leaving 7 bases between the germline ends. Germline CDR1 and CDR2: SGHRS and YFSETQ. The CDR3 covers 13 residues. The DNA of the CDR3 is TGCGCCAGCAGCCCCGGGACTAACTATGGCTACACCTTC. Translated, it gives CASSPGTNYGYTF.